A single sample is the source of the 20 T cell receptor beta chains below, sequenced in a study of T cell responses to AZD1222 COVID-19 vaccine. Sequencing was performed with immunoSEQ multiplex PCR; in TCRdb, only in-frame clones are kept and a portion is missing. This sample yields more than 110,000 clones, of which nearly 95% are seen a single time; 3% to 4% belongs to the top ten. Material: peripheral blood, obtained 28 days after the second AZD1222 dose. These receptors were taken from an adult who received the AZD1222 COVID-19 vaccine.

This chain connects TRBV7-3 to TRBJ2-6; D might be TRBD1 (6 bases). Trimming shortened V by 1 base and J by 2 bases, and 6 bases separated the two germline ends. Germline V lookup: CDR1 SGHTA, CDR2 FQGTGA. This CDR3 comprises 15 residues. The CDR3 sequence: CASSLRGPGANVLTF. The CDR3 nucleotides read TGTGCCAGCAGCTTAAGGGGGCCTGGGGCCAACGTCCTGACTTTC. The variable domain in full, completed from reference TRBV7-3 and TRBJ2-6, reads GAGVSQTPSNKVTEKGKYVELRCDPISGHTALYWYRQSLGQGPEFLIYFQGTGAADDSGLPNDRFFAVRPEGSVSTLKIQRTERGDSAVYLCASSLRGPGANVLTFGAGSRLTVL.

The V and J genes are TRBV27 and TRBJ2-5; D is uncertain. The V gene's germline CDR1 is MNHEY and CDR2 SMNVEV (reference sequence). The CDR3 contains 15 residues. The ends were cut back, 8 bases at V and 0 bases at J, with 16 bases in the middle. CDR3 in DNA: TGTGCCAGCCTAAGAGTCCGAACGGACCAAGAGACCCAGTACTTC. Protein: CASLRVRTDQETQYF.

The genes are TRBV4-2 and TRBJ2-1, with D perhaps TRBD1 or TRBD2 (5 bases each). The V and J ends lost 2 bases and 6 bases respectively, with 20 bases between them. From germline, CDR1 is LGHNA and CDR2 YNFKEQ. This CDR3 contains 17 residues. CDR3 nucleotides: TGTGCCAGCAGCCAAACCCTTCTAGAGGGGTCCACCAATGAGCAGTTCTTC. Translation gives CASSQTLLEGSTNEQFF.

This sequence joins TRBV7-9 and TRBJ2-5, with 14 bases lining up with TRBD2. This CDR3 is built from 15 residues. The germline gives CDR1 SEHNR, CDR2 FQNEAQ (reference sequence). J gave up 3 bases and V 3 bases, and 0 bases lay outside the gene matches. CDR3 sequence reads: CASSLGLAGEETQYF. As DNA, the CDR3 is TGTGCCAGCAGCTTGGGACTAGCGGGAGAAGAGACCCAGTACTTC. Using reference TRBV7-9 and TRBJ2-5 for the parts outside the CDR3, the full variable domain is DTGVSQNPRHKITKRGQNVTFRCDPISEHNRLYWYRQTLGQGPEFLTYFQNEAQLEKSRLLSDRFSAERPKGSFSTLEIQRTEQGDSAMYLCASSLGLAGEETQYFGPGTRLLVL.

The chain's CDR3 is CASREAGASNEQFF. In nucleotides, the CDR3 is TGTGCCAGCAGGGAAGCGGGAGCGAGCAATGAGCAGTTCTTC. The V call is TRBV28, the J call TRBJ2-1; 8 bases are shared with TRBD2. Germline values: CDR1 MDHEN, CDR2 SYDVKM. The CDR3 loop spans 14 amino acids. V dropped 6 bases and J dropped 6; count of bases not matched to a gene: 7.

The rearrangement links TRBV2 to TRBJ1-5, with D maybe TRBD1 (5 bases). V lost 4 bases, J lost 0 bases, and 10 bases lay in between. CDR1 is SNHLY, CDR2 FYNNEI, per germline. This CDR3 has 15 residues. This CDR3 reads CASSATGNSNQPQHF. For the CDR3, the DNA is TGTGCCAGCAGTGCTACAGGCAATAGCAATCAGCCCCAGCATTTT.

The chain recombines TRBV7-8 with TRBJ1-1, with D hard to call. V lost 1 base, J lost 1 base, and 7 bases lay in between. The CDR3 covers 14 residues. Per the germline V gene, CDR1 is SGHVS and CDR2 is FQNEAQ. CDR3 residues: CASSLDSTNTEAFF. The CDR3 region has the DNA TGTGCCAGCAGCTTAGACAGTACGAACACTGAAGCTTTCTTT.

The V gene is TRBV3-1 (or the pseudogene TRBV3-2), the J gene TRBJ2-7, with D maybe TRBD1 (5 bases). Trimming removed 1 base at V and 7 bases at J, with 11 bases between. Germline V gives CDR1 LGHDT, CDR2 YNNKEL (reference sequence). The CDR3 contains 13 residues. CDR3 amino acids: CASSQADRLEQYF. The CDR3 DNA is TGTGCCAGCAGCCAAGCCGACAGATTAGAGCAGTACTTC.

This clone was seen a single time. Different DNA sequences within this sample yield the same CDR3. This rearrangement joins TRBV19 to TRBJ2-5, with D possibly matching TRBD2 (5 bases). Germline loops: CDR1 LNHDA, CDR2 SQIVND (reference sequence). Between the trimmed V and J ends, which lost 5 bases and 2 bases, there was a span of 9 bases. The CDR3 consists of 13 residues. CDR3 sequence (DNA): TGTGCCAGTAGTCCCCGGGGACAAGAGACCCAGTACTTC. Amino acids: CASSPRGQETQYF.

This sequence joins TRBV7-8 and TRBJ1-1, with D possibly matching TRBD1 (6 bases). The ends were cut back, 4 bases at V and 5 bases at J, with 14 bases in the middle. Per germline, CDR1 SGHVS and CDR2 FQNEAQ. The CDR3 runs to 14 residues. Here the CDR3 reads CASSSQGQGTEAFF. The CDR3 DNA reads as TGTGCCAGCAGCTCACAGGGTCAGGGGACTGAAGCTTTCTTT.

The chain couples TRBV4-2 to TRBJ2-7, with TRBD2 identical over 10 bases. Germline CDR1 LGHNA, CDR2 YNFKEQ. J was trimmed by 3 bases and V by 4 bases; bases with no gene match: 6. The length of the CDR3 is 15 residues. The CDR3 DNA reads as TGTGCCAGCAGCCCCCGGGCTAGCGGGAGCTACGAGCAGTACTTC. It translates to CASSPRASGSYEQYF.

This sequence joins TRBV4-1 and TRBJ2-7, with 8 nucleotides matching TRBD1. V lost 8 bases, J lost 6 bases, and 9 bases stayed unmatched. The CDR3 has 13 residues. Germline CDR1 is MGHRA and CDR2 is YSYEKL. The CDR3 bases are TGCGCCAGCCGCGGACAGGGCTCGAGCGAGCAGTACTTC. Encoded protein: CASRGQGSSEQYF.

The rearrangement joins TRBV4-2 to TRBJ1-4, with TRBD1 matching 7 bases. Looked up from germline, CDR1 is LGHNA and CDR2 is YNFKEQ. J lost 6 bases, V lost 5 bases, and 9 bases had no gene match. CDR3 length equals 15 residues. The CDR3 DNA sequence: TGTGCCAGCAGCGGCAGGGGGTCAGGAGATGAAAAACTGTTTTTT. Its translation is CASSGRGSGDEKLFF.

This chain uses TRBV12-3 or TRBV12-4 with TRBJ1-1; 11 bases are a match to TRBD1. The trim removed 8 bases at V and 5 bases at J, leaving 4 bases unmatched. The CDR3 is made up of 13 amino acids. CDR3 in DNA: TGTGCCAGCGCGGGGACAGGGGGAACTGAAGCTTTCTTT. Its translation is CASAGTGGTEAFF.

In nucleotides, the CDR3 is TGTGCCAGCACCCTATCAGGGGTGGATGGCTACACCTTC. This gives the protein CASTLSGVDGYTF. This sequence joins TRBV28 and TRBJ1-2, with a weak D call TRBD1 (6 bases). Germline CDR1 reads MDHEN; CDR2 reads SYDVKM. Trimming took off 7 bases at V and 6 bases at J, with 15 bases between the two ends. The CDR3 extends over 13 amino acids.

The chain recombines TRBV6-6 with TRBJ2-1, with D perhaps TRBD2 (5 bases). Trimming shortened V by 5 bases and J by 6 bases, and 14 bases separated the two germline ends. CDR3 size: 14 residues. Germline V CDR1 and CDR2: MNHNY, SVGAGI (reference sequence). Here the CDR3 reads CASSQTPSGNEQFF. DNA of the CDR3: TGTGCCAGCAGTCAAACACCCAGCGGCAATGAGCAGTTCTTC.

CDR3 in amino acids: CASSLTRGEAFF. For the CDR3, the DNA is TGTGCCAGCAGCTTGACACGGGGCGAAGCTTTCTTT. This chain joins TRBV7-9 and TRBJ1-1; D perhaps matches TRBD1 (5 bases). There are 12 residues in the CDR3. Per the germline V gene, CDR1 is SEHNR and CDR2 is FQNEAQ (reference sequence). With 3 bases removed from V and 8 bases from J, the gap between germline ends came to 10 bases.

The chain employs TRBV19 and TRBJ1-5; D may be TRBD1 (5 bases). The germline V gene encodes CDR1 LNHDA and CDR2 SQIVND (reference sequence). The V gene lost 1 base and the J gene lost 7 bases, with 11 bases spanning the gap. The CDR3 has 14 residues. In nucleotides, the CDR3 is TGTGCCAGTAGTATAGGGGCTGGGGGGCAGCCCCAGCATTTT. Amino acid sequence: CASSIGAGGQPQHF.

CDR3 sequence (DNA): TGTGCCAGCAGCTTGGATGCCACCGGGCTGGGGGAGCTGTTTTTT. Translating gives CASSLDATGLGELFF. The chain has TRBV5-8 and TRBJ2-2, with D unclear. Germline assignment: CDR1 SGHTS and CDR2 YDEGEE. Trimming took 0 bases from V and 8 from J, leaving 14 bases between them. The CDR3 runs to 15 residues.

This chain links TRBV6-2 or TRBV6-3 with TRBJ1-5, with TRBD1 as a possible D gene (6 bases). V was clipped by 0 bases and J by 7 bases, with 13 bases between them. The germline V gene encodes CDR1 MNHEY and CDR2 SVGEGT. The CDR3 is made up of 15 amino acids. CDR3 coding DNA: TGTGCCAGCAGTTACTCTGCAGGGGTGGGCCAGCCCCAGCATTTT. Amino acids: CASSYSAGVGQPQHF.